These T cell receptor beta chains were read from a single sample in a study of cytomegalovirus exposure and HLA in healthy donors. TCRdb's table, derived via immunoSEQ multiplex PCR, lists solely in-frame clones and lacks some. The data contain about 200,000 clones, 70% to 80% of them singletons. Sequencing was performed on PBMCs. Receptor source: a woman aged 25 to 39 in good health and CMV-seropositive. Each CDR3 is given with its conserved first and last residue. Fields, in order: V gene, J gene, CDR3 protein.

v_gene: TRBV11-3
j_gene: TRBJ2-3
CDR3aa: CASSSTAGTLGTDTQYF

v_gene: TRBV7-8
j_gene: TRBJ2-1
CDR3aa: CASSRGLAGASNEQFF

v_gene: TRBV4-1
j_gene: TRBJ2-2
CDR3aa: CASSRTSGGAGGELFF

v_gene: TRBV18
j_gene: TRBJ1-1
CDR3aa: CASSPTANTEAFF

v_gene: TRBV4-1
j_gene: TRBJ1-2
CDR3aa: CASSQTQAYGYTF

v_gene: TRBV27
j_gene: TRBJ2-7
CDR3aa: CASSLGGQDYEQYF

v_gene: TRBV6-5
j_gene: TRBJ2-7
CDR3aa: CASSYGQGVEEQYF

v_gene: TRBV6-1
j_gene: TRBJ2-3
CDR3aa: CASISLAGDWNTQYF

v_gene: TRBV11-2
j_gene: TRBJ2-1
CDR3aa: CASSSLLSGRKPGEQFF

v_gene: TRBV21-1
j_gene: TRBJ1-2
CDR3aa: CADRDRAFNYGYTF

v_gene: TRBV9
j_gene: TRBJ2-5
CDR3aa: CASSVGGTSAETQYF

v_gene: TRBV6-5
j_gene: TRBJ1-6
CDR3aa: CASSFFTGSVSPLHF

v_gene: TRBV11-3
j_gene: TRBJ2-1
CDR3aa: CASRGQGNNEQFF

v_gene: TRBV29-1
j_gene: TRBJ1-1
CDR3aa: CSVVPRGGAGYTEAFF

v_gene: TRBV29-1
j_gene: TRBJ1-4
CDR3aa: CSALGTVQRGNEKLFF

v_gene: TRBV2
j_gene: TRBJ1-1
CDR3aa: CASRLGQGRFSDTEAFF

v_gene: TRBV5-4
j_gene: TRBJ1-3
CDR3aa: CASSLATGNENTIYF